This TCR beta chain originates from a study of regulatory T cells. Whole-study findings and limits: In CD3G-deficient patients, conventional CD4+ T cells were enriched for hydrophobic CDR3 residues at positions 6 and 7.

This clone ranks as large. Its matching antigen is unknown. The PCR used 52 TRBV and 13 TRBJ primers. TCRdb's copy holds only in-frame clones and misses some; the assay was immunoSEQ multiplex PCR. The data contain approximately 31,000 clones, 93% of them seen just once; the ten biggest clones take up 0.9% to 1%. CDR1 MNHNS and CDR2 SASEGT come from the germline V gene. The V gene end was trimmed by 6 bases and the J gene end by 3 bases; junction bases not matched to a gene: 4. CDR3 length: 15 residues. V and J are TRBV6-1 and TRBJ2-7; 14 nucleotides line up with TRBD2. The sequenced sample was conventional CD4+ T cells sorted from blood. The sequence derives from a child between 2 and 9 years old with CD3G deficiency. CDR3 region: CASSRGTSGGYEQYF. The DNA for the CDR3 is TGTGCCAGCAGCCGAGGGACTAGCGGGGGCTACGAGCAGTACTTC.